This T cell receptor (beta chain) was sequenced for a study of T cell responses to AZD1222 COVID-19 vaccine. Sequenced by immunoSEQ multiplex PCR; TCRdb stores in-frame clones only, minus some. Here the sample spans 130,000 or so clones, 85% to 90% being singletons. Whole-study findings and limits: The peak T cell response came first, and repertoires were sampled only after it. Donors skewed white British and female; clonal diversity was possibly underestimated. Compared with day 0, the breadth and depth of the Spike-specific TCR repertoire rose significantly after two doses of AZD1222. Dominant at 160-218 and 743-854, vaccine-associated CD4 TCRs also spanned spike.

Trimming removed 0 bases from V and 5 bases from J; junction bases left unmatched: 10. The germline V gene encodes CDR1 SGDLS and CDR2 YYNGEE. The CDR3 spans 18 residues. This clone was seen just once. Its antigen is unknown. The rearrangement uses TRBV9 and TRBJ2-2; 10 bases match TRBD2. The sequence was obtained from an adult in good health. Sequenced here: peripheral blood, sampled on day 0 of AZD1222 vaccination. In nucleotides, the CDR3 is TGTGCCAGCAGCGTAGCGGTTAGCGGGGGGCCGAGGACCGGGGAGCTGTTTTTT. Translating gives CASSVAVSGGPRTGELFF.